The clone carrying this TCR beta chain was recorded a few times. Germline assignment: CDR1 MNHEY and CDR2 SMNVEV (reference sequence). Trimming shortened V by 5 bases and J by 2 bases, and 13 bases separated the two germline ends. The length of the CDR3 is 14 residues. Amplification targeted TCR beta CDR3 regions from RNA transcripts. First-round RT-PCR with HTBI primers amplified the TCR CDR3 region. Each CDR3 protein gets one entry after TCRdb re-called the multiplex PCR reads with MiXCR. The sample includes 250,000 to 300,000 distinct CDR3 sequences, 13% to 15% of them seen just once. This record belongs to a study of T cells in Graves' hyperthyroidism and ophthalmopathy.

The material sequenced was blood. This clonotype was sampled from a woman aged 35 to 49 with Graves' hyperthyroidism that later progressed to Graves' ophthalmopathy. The chain is built from TRBV27 and TRBJ2-7; D assignment may be TRBD1 or TRBD2 (5 bases each). CDR3 DNA sequence: TGTGCCAGCAGTCCCGGGACGCGGGCCTACGAGCAGTACTTC. Translated: CASSPGTRAYEQYF.